This T cell receptor (beta chain) was identified in a study of T-cell memory formation after mild COVID-19. The J segment lost 0 bases and the V segment lost 2 bases, leaving 7 bases of the junction unmatched. Looked up from germline, CDR1 is LGHDT and CDR2 is YNNKEL (reference sequence). The CDR3 has 17 residues. This clonotype was observed a few times. In TCRdb, the 5' RACE reads were re-called with MiXCR into one record per CDR3 protein. The sample yields 470,000 or so distinct CDR3 sequences, roughly 18% seen once. The source material was PBMCs or a T cell subset sorted from them (not recorded which). The chain links TRBV3-1 to TRBJ2-1; 7 bases align to TRBD2. The clonotype originates from an adult woman who had mild COVID-19 (a few samples of this study predate the infection). Cell type and time point are not known. The CDR3 nucleotides read TGTGCCAGCAGCCAACTCACCTTAGCGGGCTCCTACAATGAGCAGTTCTTC. It translates to CASSQLTLAGSYNEQFF.